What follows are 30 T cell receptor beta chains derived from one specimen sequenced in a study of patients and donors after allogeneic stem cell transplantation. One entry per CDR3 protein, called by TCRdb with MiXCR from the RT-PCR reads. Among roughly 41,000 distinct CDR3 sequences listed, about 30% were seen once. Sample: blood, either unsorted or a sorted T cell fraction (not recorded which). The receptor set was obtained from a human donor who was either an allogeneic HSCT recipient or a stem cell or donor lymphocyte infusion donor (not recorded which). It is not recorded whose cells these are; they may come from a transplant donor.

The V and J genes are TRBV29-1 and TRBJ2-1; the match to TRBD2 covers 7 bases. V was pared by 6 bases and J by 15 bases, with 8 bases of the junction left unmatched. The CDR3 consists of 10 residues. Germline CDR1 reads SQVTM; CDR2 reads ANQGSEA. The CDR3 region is CSVAWGGRFF. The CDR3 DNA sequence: TGCAGCGTGGCTTGGGGCGGGAGGTTCTTC.

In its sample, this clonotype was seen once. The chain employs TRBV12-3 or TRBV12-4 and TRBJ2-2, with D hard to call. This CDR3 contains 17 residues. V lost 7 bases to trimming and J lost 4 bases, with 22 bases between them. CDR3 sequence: CASTPNRRSASTGELFF. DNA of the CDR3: TGTGCCAGCACCCCTAACCGACGGTCAGCTAGCACCGGGGAGCTGTTTTTT.

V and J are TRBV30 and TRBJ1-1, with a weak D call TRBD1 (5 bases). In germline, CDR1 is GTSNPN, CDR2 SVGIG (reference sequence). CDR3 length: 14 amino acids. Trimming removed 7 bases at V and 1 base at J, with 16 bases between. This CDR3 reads CASQVGQGNTEAFF. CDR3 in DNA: TGTGCCTCCCAAGTAGGGCAGGGGAACACTGAAGCTTTCTTT.

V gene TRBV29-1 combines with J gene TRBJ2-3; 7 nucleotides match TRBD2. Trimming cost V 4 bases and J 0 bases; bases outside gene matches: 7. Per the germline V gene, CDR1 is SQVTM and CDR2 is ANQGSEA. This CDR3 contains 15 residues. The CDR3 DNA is TGCAGCGTTGTAGGGAGCGGGAAGAGCACAGATACGCAGTATTTT. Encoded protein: CSVVGSGKSTDTQYF.

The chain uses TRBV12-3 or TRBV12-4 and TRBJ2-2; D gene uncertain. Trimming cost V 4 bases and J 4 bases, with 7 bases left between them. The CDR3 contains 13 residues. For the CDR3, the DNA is TGTGCCAGCAGTTCCCGGACCACCGGGGAGCTGTTTTTT. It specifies CASSSRTTGELFF.

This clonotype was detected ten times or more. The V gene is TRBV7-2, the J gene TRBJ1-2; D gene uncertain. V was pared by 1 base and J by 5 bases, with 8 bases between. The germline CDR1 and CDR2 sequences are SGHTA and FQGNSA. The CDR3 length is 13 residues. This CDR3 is CASSLGRDYGYTF. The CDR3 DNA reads TGTGCCAGCAGCTTAGGAAGGGATTATGGCTACACCTTC. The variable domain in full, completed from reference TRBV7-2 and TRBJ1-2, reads GAGVSQSPSNKVTEKGKDVELRCDPISGHTALYWYRQSLGQGLEFLIYFQGNSAPDKSGLPSDRFSAERTGGSVSTLTIQRTQQEDSAVYLCASSLGRDYGYTFGSGTRLTVV.

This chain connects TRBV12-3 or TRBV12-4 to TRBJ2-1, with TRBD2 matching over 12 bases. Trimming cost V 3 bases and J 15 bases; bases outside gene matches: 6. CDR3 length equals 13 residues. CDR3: CASSLTSGRFLFF. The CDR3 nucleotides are TGTGCCAGCAGTTTGACTAGCGGGAGATTCTTGTTCTTC.

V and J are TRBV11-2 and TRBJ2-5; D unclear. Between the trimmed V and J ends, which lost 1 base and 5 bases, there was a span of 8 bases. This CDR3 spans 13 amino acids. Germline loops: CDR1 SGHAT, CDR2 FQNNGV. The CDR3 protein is CASSLALEETQYF. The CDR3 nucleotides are TGTGCCAGCAGCTTAGCTCTAGAGGAGACCCAGTACTTC.

The chain's CDR3 is CASRSTGGSQPQHF. The CDR3 DNA sequence: TGTGCCAGTAGAAGCACAGGGGGCTCTCAGCCCCAGCATTTT. The chain employs TRBV19 and TRBJ1-5; 9 bases align to TRBD1. The ends lost 6 bases at V and 6 bases at J; junction bases unmatched: 6. The CDR3 runs 14 residues. In germline, CDR1 is LNHDA, CDR2 SQIVND (reference sequence).

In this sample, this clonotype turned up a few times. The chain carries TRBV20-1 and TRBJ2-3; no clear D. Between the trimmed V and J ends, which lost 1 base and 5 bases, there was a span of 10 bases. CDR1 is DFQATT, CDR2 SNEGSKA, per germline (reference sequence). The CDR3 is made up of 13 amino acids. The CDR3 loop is CSARVQRVDTQYF. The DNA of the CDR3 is TGCAGTGCTAGAGTCCAAAGGGTAGATACGCAGTATTTT.

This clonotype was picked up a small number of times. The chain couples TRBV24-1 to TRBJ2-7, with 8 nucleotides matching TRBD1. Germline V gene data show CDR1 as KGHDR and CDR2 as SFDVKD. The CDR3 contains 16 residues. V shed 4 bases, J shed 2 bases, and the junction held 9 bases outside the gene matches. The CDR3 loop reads CATSDTPGQVAYEQYF. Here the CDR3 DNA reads TGTGCCACCAGTGACACTCCGGGACAGGTGGCCTACGAGCAGTACTTC.

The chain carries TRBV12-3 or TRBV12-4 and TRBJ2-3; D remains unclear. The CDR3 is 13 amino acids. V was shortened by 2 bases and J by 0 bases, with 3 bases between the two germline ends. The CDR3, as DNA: TGTGCCAGCAGTTTACGGAGCACAGATACGCAGTATTTT. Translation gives CASSLRSTDTQYF.

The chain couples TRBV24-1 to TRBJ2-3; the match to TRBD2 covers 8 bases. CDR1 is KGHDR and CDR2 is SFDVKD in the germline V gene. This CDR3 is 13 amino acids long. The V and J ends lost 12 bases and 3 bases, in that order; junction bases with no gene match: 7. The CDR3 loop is CAARERETDTQYF. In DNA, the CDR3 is TGTGCCGCCCGGGAGCGGGAGACAGATACGCAGTATTTT.

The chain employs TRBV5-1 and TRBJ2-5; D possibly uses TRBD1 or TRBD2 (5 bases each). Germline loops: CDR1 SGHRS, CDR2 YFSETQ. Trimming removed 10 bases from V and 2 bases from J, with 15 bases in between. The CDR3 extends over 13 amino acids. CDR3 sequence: CASPMGVQETQYF. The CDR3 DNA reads TGCGCCTCGCCTATGGGGGTTCAAGAGACCCAGTACTTC.

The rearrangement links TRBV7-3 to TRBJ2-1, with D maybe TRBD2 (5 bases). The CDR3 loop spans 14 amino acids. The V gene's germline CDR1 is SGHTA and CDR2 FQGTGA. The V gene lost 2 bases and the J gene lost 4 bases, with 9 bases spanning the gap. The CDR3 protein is CASSLFPGYNEQFF. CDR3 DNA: TGTGCCAGCAGCTTATTTCCGGGATACAATGAGCAGTTCTTC.

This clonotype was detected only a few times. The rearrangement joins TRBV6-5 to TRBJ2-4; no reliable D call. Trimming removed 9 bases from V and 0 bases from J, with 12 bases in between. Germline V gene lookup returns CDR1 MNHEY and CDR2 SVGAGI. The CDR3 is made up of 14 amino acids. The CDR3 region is CARWLTLAKNIQYF. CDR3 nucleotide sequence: TGTGCCAGATGGTTGACTCTAGCCAAAAACATTCAGTACTTC.

The CDR3 sequence is CASSQLAGTVYEQYF. The CDR3 bases are TGCGCCAGCAGCCAATTAGCCGGGACAGTCTACGAGCAGTACTTC. The chain carries TRBV4-3 and TRBJ2-7; TRBD1 matches at 7 bases. V was pared by 2 bases and J by 3 bases, with 7 bases of the junction left unmatched. Looked up from germline, CDR1 is LGHNA and CDR2 is YSLEER. The CDR3 runs 15 residues.

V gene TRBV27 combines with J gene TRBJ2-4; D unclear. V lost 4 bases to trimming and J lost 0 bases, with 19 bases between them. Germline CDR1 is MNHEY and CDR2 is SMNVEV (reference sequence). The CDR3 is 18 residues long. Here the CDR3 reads CASSSPPGPLLAKNIQYF. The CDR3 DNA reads TGTGCCAGCAGTTCCCCGCCAGGCCCACTACTAGCCAAAAACATTCAGTACTTC.

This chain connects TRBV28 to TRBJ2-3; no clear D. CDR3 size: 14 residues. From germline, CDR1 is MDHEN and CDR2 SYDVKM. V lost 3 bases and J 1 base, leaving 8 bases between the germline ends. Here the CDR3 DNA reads TGTGCCAGCAGTTTTTACGAGCGCACAGATACGCAGTATTTT. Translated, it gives CASSFYERTDTQYF. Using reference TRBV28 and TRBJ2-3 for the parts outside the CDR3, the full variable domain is DVKVTQSSRYLVKRTGEKVFLECVQDMDHENMFWYRQDPGLGLRLIYFSYDVKMKEKGDIPEGYSVSREKKERFSLILESASTNQTSMYLCASSFYERTDTQYFGPGTRLTVL.

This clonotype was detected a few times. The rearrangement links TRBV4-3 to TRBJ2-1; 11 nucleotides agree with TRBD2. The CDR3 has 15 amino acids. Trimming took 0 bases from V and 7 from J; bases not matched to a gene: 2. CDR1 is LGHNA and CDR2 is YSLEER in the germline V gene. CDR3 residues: CASSQETSGSNEQFF. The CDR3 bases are TGCGCCAGCAGCCAAGAAACTAGCGGGAGTAATGAGCAGTTCTTC.

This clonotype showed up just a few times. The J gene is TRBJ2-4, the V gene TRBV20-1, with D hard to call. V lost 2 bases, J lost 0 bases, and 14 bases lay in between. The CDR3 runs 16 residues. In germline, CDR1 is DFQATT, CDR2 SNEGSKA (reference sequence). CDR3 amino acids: CSARRGLRLAKNIQYF. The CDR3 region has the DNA TGCAGTGCTAGACGTGGTCTCAGATTAGCCAAAAACATTCAGTACTTC.

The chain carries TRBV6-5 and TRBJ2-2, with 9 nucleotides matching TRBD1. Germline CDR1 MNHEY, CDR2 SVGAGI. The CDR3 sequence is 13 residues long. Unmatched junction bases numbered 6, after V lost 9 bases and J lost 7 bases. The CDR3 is CASKGQGSGELFF. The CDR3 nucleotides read TGTGCCAGTAAGGGACAGGGAAGCGGGGAGCTGTTTTTT.

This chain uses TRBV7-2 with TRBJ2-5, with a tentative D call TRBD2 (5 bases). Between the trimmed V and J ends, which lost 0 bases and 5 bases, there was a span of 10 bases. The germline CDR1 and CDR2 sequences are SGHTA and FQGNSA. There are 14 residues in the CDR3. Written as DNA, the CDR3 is TGTGCCAGCAGCTTAGCAGCGGTGTGGGAGACCCAGTACTTC. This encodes CASSLAAVWETQYF.

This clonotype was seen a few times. CDR3 amino acids: CASSSNMDTEAFF. CDR3 nucleotides: TGTGCCAGCTCATCCAACATGGACACTGAAGCTTTCTTT. The chain links TRBV18 to TRBJ1-1; the D is unclear. V dropped 5 bases and J dropped 3 bases, with 10 bases sitting between them. The CDR3 length is 13 residues. Per germline, CDR1 KGHSH and CDR2 LQKENI.

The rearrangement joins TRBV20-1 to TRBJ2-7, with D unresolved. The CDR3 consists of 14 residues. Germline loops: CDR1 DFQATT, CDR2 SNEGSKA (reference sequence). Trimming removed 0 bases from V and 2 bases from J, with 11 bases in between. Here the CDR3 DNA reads TGCAGTGCTAGAGAAGTGAGCAGGACCTACGAGCAGTACTTC. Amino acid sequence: CSAREVSRTYEQYF.

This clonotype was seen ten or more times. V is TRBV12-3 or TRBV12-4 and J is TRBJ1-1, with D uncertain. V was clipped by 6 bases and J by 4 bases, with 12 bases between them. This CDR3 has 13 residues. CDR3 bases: TGTGCCAGCAGCCGCGCGGCGGGCACTGAAGCTTTCTTT. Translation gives CASSRAAGTEAFF.

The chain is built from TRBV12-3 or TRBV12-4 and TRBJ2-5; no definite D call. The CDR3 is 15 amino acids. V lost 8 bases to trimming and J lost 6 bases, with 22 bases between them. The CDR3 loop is CASLSTRLLAQTQYF. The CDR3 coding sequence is TGTGCCAGCTTGTCCACGCGACTCCTCGCCCAGACCCAGTACTTC.

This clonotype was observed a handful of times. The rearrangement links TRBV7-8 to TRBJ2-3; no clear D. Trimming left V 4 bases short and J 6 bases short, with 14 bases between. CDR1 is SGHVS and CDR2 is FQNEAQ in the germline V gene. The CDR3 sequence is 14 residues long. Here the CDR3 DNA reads TGTGCCAGCAGCTCCACTCTTAGGTCCGATACGCAGTATTTT. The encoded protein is CASSSTLRSDTQYF. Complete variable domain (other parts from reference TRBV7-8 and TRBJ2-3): GAGVSQSPRYKVAKRGQDVALRCDPISGHVSLFWYQQALGQGPEFLTYFQNEAQLDKSGLPSDRFFAERPEGSVSTLKIQRTQQEDSAVYLCASSSTLRSDTQYFGPGTRLTVL.

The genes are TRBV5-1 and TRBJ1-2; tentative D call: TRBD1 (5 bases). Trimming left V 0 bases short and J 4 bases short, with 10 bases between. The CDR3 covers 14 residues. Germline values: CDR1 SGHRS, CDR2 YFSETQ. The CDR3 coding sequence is TGCGCCAGCAGCTTGGAGACGGGACTCTATGGCTACACCTTC. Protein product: CASSLETGLYGYTF. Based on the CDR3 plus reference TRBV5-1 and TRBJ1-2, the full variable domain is KAGVTQTPRYLIKTRGQQVTLSCSPISGHRSVSWYQQTPGQGLQFLFEYFSETQRNKGNFPGRFSGRQFSNSRSEMNVSTLELGDSALYLCASSLETGLYGYTFGSGTRLTVV.

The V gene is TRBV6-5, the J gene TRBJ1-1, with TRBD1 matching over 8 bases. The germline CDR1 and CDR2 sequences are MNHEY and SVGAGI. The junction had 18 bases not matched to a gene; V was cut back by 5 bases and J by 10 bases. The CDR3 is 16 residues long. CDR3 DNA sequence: TGTGCCAGCAGTCCTATCCGGGGACAGGCCTTGAGGGGAGCTTTCTTT. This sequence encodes CASSPIRGQALRGAFF.